These 9 T cell receptor beta chains share one sample of origin, sequenced in a study of blood T cell repertoires in COVID-19. Assay: immunoSEQ multiplex PCR; the TCRdb copy retains only in-frame clones and omits some. The table has about 440,000 clones, about 90% seen once; the top ten hold about 0.6%. Sequenced: PBMCs or T cells enriched from blood (not recorded which). These receptors were taken from a man younger than 35 who had recovered from COVID-19.

The chain joins TRBV7-6 to TRBJ1-6, with 7 bases fitting TRBD1. There are 15 residues in the CDR3. V lost 3 bases and J lost 8; bases outside the gene matches: 7. Germline lookup yields CDR1 SGHVS and CDR2 FNYEAQ. This chain's CDR3 is CASSFRGIGDSPLHF. The CDR3 DNA reads TGTGCCAGCAGCTTCAGGGGGATCGGGGATTCACCCCTCCACTTT.

A few counts support this clone. The genes are TRBV9 and TRBJ1-6, with a weak D call TRBD1 (6 bases). V was trimmed by 4 bases and J by 10 bases, leaving 15 bases between them. The germline V gene encodes CDR1 SGDLS and CDR2 YYNGEE. This CDR3 contains 14 residues. The CDR3 sequence: CASSPRPGQSPLHF. In DNA form, the CDR3 reads TGTGCCAGCAGCCCACGCCCCGGACAGTCACCCCTCCACTTT.

The chain joins TRBV18 to TRBJ2-2, with 7 bases lining up with TRBD1. Germline V gene data show CDR1 as KGHSH and CDR2 as LQKENI. There are 16 residues in the CDR3. With 2 bases clipped from V and 0 bases from J, the junction kept 3 bases outside the gene matches. The CDR3 spells CASSPRDSPNTGELFF. CDR3 bases: TGTGCCAGCTCACCAAGGGACAGCCCGAACACCGGGGAGCTGTTTTTT.

The table lists this clone with a count of one. The gene calls are TRBV12-3 or TRBV12-4 and TRBJ2-7; no firm D call. This CDR3 contains 12 residues. V was clipped by 3 bases and J by 3 bases, with 6 bases between them. CDR3 in DNA: TGTGCCAGCAGTTTTGCTAGCTACGAGCAGTACTTC. Its protein is CASSFASYEQYF.

V and J are TRBV7-8 and TRBJ2-3, with D unclear. Germline values: CDR1 SGHVS, CDR2 FQNEAQ. The ends were cut back, 1 base at V and 0 bases at J, with 8 bases in the middle. This CDR3 spans 15 amino acids. CDR3 amino acids: CASSLVRSSTDTQYF. DNA for the CDR3: TGTGCCAGCAGCTTAGTGCGGTCTAGCACAGATACGCAGTATTTT.

CDR3 nucleotide sequence: TGTGCCAGCAGCTCCCCAAGACAGGCAAGGGCTGGGGCCAACGTCCTGACTTTC. Amino acid sequence: CASSSPRQARAGANVLTF. The rearrangement uses TRBV7-2 and TRBJ2-6, with D possibly TRBD1 on 6 matching bases. The CDR3 length is 18 residues. Trimming stripped 4 bases from V and 2 bases from J, with 18 bases between. Germline values: CDR1 SGHTA, CDR2 FQGNSA.

This clone came up a few times. The chain is built from TRBV5-1 and TRBJ2-7; the D gene is possibly TRBD2 (6 bases). The CDR3 contains 13 residues. V was trimmed by 0 bases and J by 6 bases, leaving 10 bases between them. CDR1 and CDR2 (germline): SGHRS, YFSETQ. The CDR3 DNA is TGCGCCAGCAGCTTGGAACTAGCATCCGAGCAGTACTTC. It yields the protein CASSLELASEQYF.

The V gene is TRBV27, the J gene TRBJ2-7, with D possibly TRBD2 on 5 matching bases. The CDR3 has 13 residues. Looked up from germline, CDR1 is MNHEY and CDR2 is SMNVEV (reference sequence). Trimming removed 8 bases from V and 0 bases from J, with 11 bases in between. CDR3 DNA sequence: TGTGCCAGCGCAGGTCGGGACTCCTACGAGCAGTACTTC. Its protein product is CASAGRDSYEQYF.

The chain uses TRBV7-6 and TRBJ1-1, with a possible D match to TRBD1 (6 bases). The CDR3 has 16 residues. The V end lost 0 bases, the J end lost 6 bases, and 17 bases lay between the germline ends. From germline, CDR1 is SGHVS and CDR2 FNYEAQ. The CDR3 spells CASSLASNRDTPEAFF. CDR3 in DNA: TGTGCCAGCAGCTTAGCGTCCAACAGGGATACCCCTGAAGCTTTCTTT.